The clone carrying this TCR beta chain was seen a single time. Its cognate antigen is unknown. Time point denoted: week 23, last vaccination. A 20-mer mutant IDH1 peptide at 300 ug was injected subcutaneously with topical imiquimod. The V gene lost 5 bases and the J gene lost 7 bases, with 18 bases spanning the gap. From germline, CDR1 is MDHEN and CDR2 SYDVKM. The CDR3 has 15 residues. The sample belongs to a study of a mutant IDH1 vaccine in newly diagnosed glioma. Study-wide background: The study started vaccination 4-6 weeks after radiotherapy alone, or with temozolomide cycles. Averaging roughly 40 years of age, treated patients were about 60% male and approximately 40% female. Before enrollment, patients got radiotherapy alone, temozolomide alone, or mostly the combination. Regarding the study as a whole: Pseudoprogression seemed unlinked to shifts in top peripheral T cell clonotypes.

Repertoires were generated with immunoSEQ multiplex PCR, while TCRdb's copy carries only in-frame clones and drops some. This table has around 40,000 clones, about 81% appearing once. This chain joins TRBV28 and TRBJ1-5; D is ambiguous. Sequencing used PBMCs, obtained from a glioma patient whose treatment included an IDH1 peptide vaccine. This clonotype originated in a woman under 30 with glioma. Some clones in this sample may be carry-over from other donors' samples. The CDR3 sequence is CASSLLESPYQPQHF. The CDR3 DNA is TGTGCCAGCAGTCTTCTCGAGTCGCCCTACCAGCCCCAGCATTTT.